The 13 T cell receptor beta chains presented below share a single source sample, sequenced in a study of blood T cell repertoires in COVID-19. Some clones are missing from TCRdb's copy, which holds only in-frame ones; the method was immunoSEQ multiplex PCR. This sample yields about 210,000 clones, of which 80% to 90% are seen a single time; 8% to 10% belongs to the top ten. The sample consisted of peripheral blood. These receptors all come from a woman aged 45-65 years with acute or convalescent COVID-19.

The CDR3, as DNA: TGTGCCAGCAGCGTAACCGTGGGACAGGGGTTTGGCTACACCTTC. The encoded protein is CASSVTVGQGFGYTF. This rearrangement joins TRBV9 to TRBJ1-2; 10 nucleotides align to TRBD1. Germline V gene lookup returns CDR1 SGDLS and CDR2 YYNGEE. Unmatched junction bases numbered 7, after V lost 1 base and J lost 7 bases. The CDR3 runs 15 residues.

V and J are TRBV5-1 and TRBJ2-2; 8 bases are a match to TRBD2. The CDR3 sequence is 16 residues long. The ends lost 0 bases at V and 6 bases at J; junction bases unmatched: 7. Looked up from germline, CDR1 is SGHRS and CDR2 is YFSETQ. The CDR3 DNA follows: TGCGCCAGCAGCTTGGAAAGCGGGAGTTTGGCCGGGGAGCTGTTTTTT. Encoded protein: CASSLESGSLAGELFF.

The genes are TRBV7-2 and TRBJ2-3; the match to TRBD1 covers 8 bases. Germline V gene lookup returns CDR1 SGHTA and CDR2 FQGNSA. V was pared by 4 bases and J by 2 bases, with 5 bases of the junction left unmatched. The CDR3 consists of 15 residues. The CDR3 bases are TGTGCCAGCAGCTCCGACAGGGGTCTCACAGATACGCAGTATTTT. Translating it yields CASSSDRGLTDTQYF. Using reference TRBV7-2 and TRBJ2-3 for the parts outside the CDR3, the full variable domain is GAGVSQSPSNKVTEKGKDVELRCDPISGHTALYWYRQSLGQGLEFLIYFQGNSAPDKSGLPSDRFSAERTGGSVSTLTIQRTQQEDSAVYLCASSSDRGLTDTQYFGPGTRLTVL.

As to this clone: Other nucleotide sequences in the sample specify the same CDR3. This chain links TRBV7-9 with TRBJ2-3; TRBD1 matches 8 bases. Germline V gene sequence: CDR1 SEHNR, CDR2 FQNEAQ (reference sequence). The CDR3 is 15 amino acids. After removal of 1 base from V and 3 bases from J, the junction contained 3 bases not matched to a gene. CDR3 in amino acids: CASSLGTGSTDTQYF. The DNA for the CDR3 is TGTGCCAGCAGCTTAGGGACAGGGTCAACAGATACGCAGTATTTT.

The chain is built from TRBV2 and TRBJ2-7; 8 positions agree with TRBD1. V gave up 5 bases and J gave up 4 bases; unmatched junction bases: 10. CDR3 length equals 15 residues. Germline CDR1 reads SNHLY; CDR2 reads FYNNEI. The CDR3 spells CASSLSGTGFYEQYF. CDR3 in DNA: TGTGCCAGCAGTCTATCCGGGACAGGATTTTACGAGCAGTACTTC.

V usage is TRBV18 and J usage is TRBJ2-1; TRBD1 might be the D (7 bases). The CDR3 runs 15 residues. Germline V gene data show CDR1 as KGHSH and CDR2 as LQKENI. The germline V and J ends were trimmed by 6 bases and 6 bases, with 18 bases remaining between them. The CDR3 here is CASSGGQPTLNEQFF. DNA for the CDR3: TGTGCCAGCTCCGGGGGACAGCCTACACTCAATGAGCAGTTCTTC.

The chain is built from TRBV19 and TRBJ2-3; weak D call: TRBD1 (5 bases). Germline V CDR1 and CDR2: LNHDA, SQIVND (reference sequence). The CDR3 runs to 15 residues. Trimming stripped 1 base from V and 1 base from J, with 9 bases between. The CDR3 nucleotides read TGTGCCAGTAGTATAGGCGGCAGGGGCACAGATACGCAGTATTTT. Protein: CASSIGGRGTDTQYF.

The rearrangement uses TRBV6-1 and TRBJ1-1; 8 bases map to TRBD1. CDR3 length: 15 residues. Germline CDR1 reads MNHNS; CDR2 reads SASEGT. V trimming: 0 bases; J trimming: 10 bases; junction bases outside the gene matches: 10. CDR3 amino acids: CASSEAGSGGGRAFF. The CDR3 nucleotides are TGTGCCAGCAGTGAAGCGGGATCAGGGGGCGGAAGAGCTTTCTTT.

This chain links TRBV12-5 with TRBJ2-6, with D perhaps matching TRBD2 (6 bases). Germline loops: CDR1 LGHNT, CDR2 FRNRAP. With 5 bases removed from V and 0 bases from J, the gap between germline ends came to 17 bases. The CDR3 spans 18 residues. The CDR3 bases are TGTGCTAGTGGTGTCCGGGACGGGAGCGTCTCTGGGGCCAACGTCCTGACTTTC. This translates into CASGVRDGSVSGANVLTF.

The V gene is TRBV28, the J gene TRBJ1-2, with 7 bases matching TRBD1. CDR1 MDHEN and CDR2 SYDVKM come from the germline V gene. V was clipped by 7 bases and J by 2 bases; unmatched bases: 4. The CDR3 spans 13 residues. The CDR3 sequence is CASIGGGNYGYTF. CDR3 coding DNA: TGTGCCAGCATAGGGGGCGGCAACTATGGCTACACCTTC.

The rearrangement uses TRBV11-3 and TRBJ2-1; 8 bases line up with TRBD2. V lost 4 bases and J lost 6; bases outside the gene matches: 2. Germline CDR1 SGHNT, CDR2 YENEEA. The CDR3 spans 13 residues. This chain's CDR3 is CASSSGTSNEQFF. The CDR3 nucleotides are TGTGCCAGCAGCTCCGGGACTAGCAATGAGCAGTTCTTC.

The chain is built from TRBV6-5 and TRBJ1-1; 9 bases line up with TRBD1. J was trimmed by 3 bases and V by 7 bases; bases with no gene match: 6. Germline assignment: CDR1 MNHEY and CDR2 SVGAGI. The CDR3 loop spans 14 amino acids. The CDR3 protein is CASTAGQGDTEAFF. DNA of the CDR3: TGTGCCAGCACCGCGGGACAGGGTGACACTGAAGCTTTCTTT.

The rearrangement uses TRBV7-3 and TRBJ2-2; 10 bases align to TRBD2. Germline V gene data show CDR1 as SGHTA and CDR2 as FQGTGA. V lost 2 bases to trimming and J lost 5 bases; unmatched junction nucleotides: 5. The CDR3 runs to 16 residues. This CDR3 reads CASSLQAGGPTGELFF. The DNA of the CDR3 is TGTGCCAGCAGCTTACAAGCGGGAGGGCCGACCGGGGAGCTGTTTTTT.